The 14 T cell receptor beta chains given below trace back to one sample, sequenced in a study of control samples from healthy donors and cancer patients. Sequenced by immunoSEQ multiplex PCR; TCRdb stores in-frame clones only, minus some. There are about 150,000 clones in the sample; over 85% occur only once, and about 5.6% lies in the top ten. The sample consisted of blood. These receptors originate from a man aged 40-49 years in good health.

The chain couples TRBV11-2 to TRBJ1-4; 10 bases map to TRBD1. Looked up from germline, CDR1 is SGHAT and CDR2 is FQNNGV. The trim removed 0 bases at V and 7 bases at J, leaving 2 bases unmatched. CDR3 length: 15 amino acids. This CDR3 reads CASSLDRDRGEKLFF. The DNA of the CDR3 is TGTGCCAGCAGCTTAGATCGGGACAGGGGTGAAAAACTGTTTTTT.

CDR3 DNA sequence: TGTGCCAGCATACCACAGGGGATCCCTGAAGCTTTCTTT. Its translation: CASIPQGIPEAFF. This rearrangement joins TRBV6-5 to TRBJ1-1; TRBD1 agrees at 7 bases. The V segment lost 7 bases and the J segment 6 bases; nucleotides outside the gene matches: 8. Germline CDR1 reads MNHEY; CDR2 reads SVGAGI. There are 13 residues in the CDR3.

This sequence joins TRBV27 and TRBJ2-2, with 8 bases lining up with TRBD2. J was trimmed by 7 bases and V by 3 bases; bases with no gene match: 7. CDR3 length: 15 residues. Germline V gene sequence: CDR1 MNHEY, CDR2 SMNVEV (reference sequence). The CDR3 spells CASSFQRGRGGELFF. CDR3 bases: TGTGCCAGCAGTTTCCAGCGGGGGCGGGGCGGGGAGCTGTTTTTT.

The genes are TRBV7-8 and TRBJ1-1, with D unclear. Trimming removed 2 bases at V and 1 base at J, with 8 bases between. This CDR3 is built from 14 residues. Germline CDR1 SGHVS, CDR2 FQNEAQ. The CDR3: CASSLRGRNTEAFF. CDR3 coding DNA: TGTGCCAGCAGCTTACGGGGTAGGAACACTGAAGCTTTCTTT.

The rearrangement links TRBV2 to TRBJ2-3; D possibly corresponds to TRBD1 (6 bases). The V gene's germline CDR1 is SNHLY and CDR2 FYNNEI. Trimming stripped 4 bases from V and 4 bases from J, with 6 bases between. The CDR3 is made up of 12 amino acids. CDR3: CASSAGADTQYF. The CDR3 DNA follows: TGTGCCAGCAGTGCAGGGGCAGATACGCAGTATTTT.

The chain couples TRBV2 to TRBJ2-7; 8 bases fit TRBD2. This CDR3 has 13 amino acids. V lost 5 bases to trimming and J lost 3 bases; unmatched junction nucleotides: 3. Germline V CDR1 and CDR2: SNHLY, FYNNEI. The CDR3 DNA follows: TGTGCCAGCAGTCCGGGACTAGGCTACGAGCAGTACTTC. This gives the protein CASSPGLGYEQYF.

V usage is TRBV1 and J usage is TRBJ2-3; the table names TRBD1, a call not compared with the DNA. TRBV1 is a recognized pseudogene. CDR3 length: 16 amino acids. The CDR3 DNA sequence: TGCACCAGCAGCCAAGAGGGGCGGAAGCTCACAGATACGCAGTATTTT. It specifies CTSSQEGRKLTDTQYF.

The chain couples TRBV7-9 to TRBJ1-2; D ambiguous. The CDR3 is 13 amino acids. From germline, CDR1 is SEHNR and CDR2 FQNEAQ (reference sequence). V lost 1 base to trimming and J lost 10 bases, with 13 bases between them. CDR3 region: CASSLEENRPYTF. The CDR3 nucleotides are TGTGCCAGCAGCTTAGAGGAAAACAGACCCTACACCTTC.

The V call is TRBV6-6, the J call TRBJ2-7; D is perhaps TRBD2 (6 bases). The germline V gene has CDR1 MNHNY and CDR2 SVGAGI (reference sequence). V was cut by 6 bases and J by 4 bases, with 13 bases left in between. The CDR3 consists of 13 residues. In DNA form, the CDR3 reads TGTGCCAGCAGCAGGAGGGCGGGTTACGAGCAGTACTTC. The encoded protein is CASSRRAGYEQYF.

The chain uses TRBV19 and TRBJ1-2, with 8 nucleotides matching TRBD1. Germline CDR1 reads LNHDA; CDR2 reads SQIVND (reference sequence). Losses at the gene ends were 3 bases for V and 4 bases for J; bases not matched to a gene: 7. This CDR3 is 15 amino acids long. The CDR3 region is CASSIGTGPGYGYTF. For the CDR3, the DNA is TGTGCCAGTAGTATTGGGACAGGCCCCGGCTATGGCTACACCTTC. The full variable domain, its missing parts supplied by reference TRBV19 and TRBJ1-2, is DGGITQSPKYLFRKEGQNVTLSCEQNLNHDAMYWYRQDPGQGLRLIYYSQIVNDFQKGDIAEGYSVSREKKESFPLTVTSAQKNPTAFYLCASSIGTGPGYGYTFGSGTRLTVV.

The gene calls are TRBV29-1 and TRBJ2-2; D is tentatively TRBD1 or TRBD2 (6 bases each). Germline values: CDR1 SQVTM, CDR2 ANQGSEA. This CDR3 has 12 residues. Trimming cost V 8 bases and J 5 bases, with 12 bases left between them. In DNA form, the CDR3 reads TGCAGCACAACAGGGAGGACCGGGGAGCTGTTTTTT. Translating it yields CSTTGRTGELFF.

This clone was seen once. V and J are TRBV9 and TRBJ2-3; 14 bases are a match to TRBD2. This CDR3 comprises 16 residues. Germline V gives CDR1 SGDLS, CDR2 YYNGEE. Trimming at V came to 3 bases and at J to 4 bases, leaving 4 bases not matched to a gene. CDR3 loop: CASSETSGGAADTQYF. Written as DNA, the CDR3 is TGTGCCAGCAGCGAGACTAGCGGGGGGGCGGCAGATACGCAGTATTTT.

The CDR3: CASSPRDGSNYGYTF. The CDR3 nucleotides read TGTGCCAGCAGCCCTCGGGACGGTTCTAACTATGGCTACACCTTC. The V and J genes are TRBV7-8 and TRBJ1-2; D is perhaps TRBD1 (5 bases). The CDR3 is 15 residues long. Germline assignment: CDR1 SGHVS and CDR2 FQNEAQ. With 5 bases removed from V and 0 bases from J, the gap between germline ends came to 13 bases.

The DNA of the CDR3 is TGTGCCAGTAGTCCCCGGGACAGGGAGTCCGAAGCTTTCTTT. Translating gives CASSPRDRESEAFF. The chain joins TRBV19 to TRBJ1-1; the match to TRBD1 covers 9 bases. The CDR3 has 14 amino acids. The germline V gene encodes CDR1 LNHDA and CDR2 SQIVND (reference sequence). V lost 5 bases, J lost 8 bases, and 9 bases stayed unmatched. The complete variable domain, with remaining parts taken from reference TRBV19 and TRBJ1-1, reads DGGITQSPKYLFRKEGQNVTLSCEQNLNHDAMYWYRQDPGQGLRLIYYSQIVNDFQKGDIAEGYSVSREKKESFPLTVTSAQKNPTAFYLCASSPRDRESEAFFGQGTRLTVV.